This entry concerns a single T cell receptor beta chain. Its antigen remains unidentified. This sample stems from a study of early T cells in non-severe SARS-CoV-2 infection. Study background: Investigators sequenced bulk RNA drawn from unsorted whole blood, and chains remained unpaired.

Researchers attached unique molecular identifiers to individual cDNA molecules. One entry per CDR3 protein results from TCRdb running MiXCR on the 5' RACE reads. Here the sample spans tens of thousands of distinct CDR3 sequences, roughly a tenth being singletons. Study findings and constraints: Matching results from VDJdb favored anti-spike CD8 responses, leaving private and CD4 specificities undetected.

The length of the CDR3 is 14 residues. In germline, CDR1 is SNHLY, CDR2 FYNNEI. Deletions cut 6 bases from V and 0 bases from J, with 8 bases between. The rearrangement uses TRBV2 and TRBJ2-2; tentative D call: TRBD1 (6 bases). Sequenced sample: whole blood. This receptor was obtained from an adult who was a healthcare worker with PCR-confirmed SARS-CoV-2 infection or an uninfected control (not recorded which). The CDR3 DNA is TGTGCCAGCAGAGGACAGTCGAACACCGGGGAGCTGTTTTTT. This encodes CASRGQSNTGELFF.